The 21 T cell receptor beta chains below were found in one sample sequenced in a study of response to subunit inactivated influenza vaccine. TCRdb re-called the RT-PCR reads through MiXCR, storing one row per CDR3 protein. The sample carries 600,000 to 850,000 distinct CDR3 sequences, 12% to 15% recorded once. Sequenced material: PBMCs from blood, taken 14 days before vaccination. The receptors shown here come from a middle-aged man who received an inactivated influenza vaccine.

This clonotype was detected a few times. The chain uses TRBV19 and TRBJ2-1; D ambiguous. The CDR3 consists of 13 residues. Trimming stripped 1 base from V and 10 bases from J, with 11 bases between. Per germline, CDR1 LNHDA and CDR2 SQIVND (reference sequence). This CDR3 is CASSIVRAQEQFF. DNA of the CDR3: TGTGCCAGTAGTATAGTTAGGGCCCAGGAGCAGTTCTTC.

The chain joins TRBV6-1 to TRBJ1-1, with a tentative D call TRBD1 (5 bases). With 1 base removed from V and 5 bases from J, the gap between germline ends came to 11 bases. This CDR3 has 14 residues. Germline V gene lookup returns CDR1 MNHNS and CDR2 SASEGT. The CDR3, as DNA: TGTGCCAGCAGTGAAGTCCAGGGAGTAACTGAAGCTTTCTTT. This gives the protein CASSEVQGVTEAFF.

This clonotype was counted a few times. CDR3 bases: TGTGCCATCAGTGAGGAGGGATCCCATTATAATTCACCCCTCCACTTT. It translates to CAISEEGSHYNSPLHF. This chain connects TRBV10-3 to TRBJ1-6; D call uncertain. Deletions cut 2 bases from V and 4 bases from J, with 12 bases between. Per germline, CDR1 ENHRY and CDR2 SYGVKD. The CDR3 runs to 16 residues.

This clonotype occurred a few times. The chain links TRBV30 to TRBJ1-2, with D possibly TRBD1 on 6 matching bases. Germline CDR1 reads GTSNPN; CDR2 reads SVGIG (reference sequence). The CDR3 runs to 12 residues. Deletions cut 2 bases from V and 9 bases from J, with 13 bases between. CDR3 DNA sequence: TGTGCCTGGAGTATGCCTCAGGGGCGCTACACCTTC. Protein product: CAWSMPQGRYTF.

This clonotype was counted a few times. This chain connects TRBV11-2 to TRBJ2-3, with D possibly called TRBD1 or TRBD2 (7 bases each). This CDR3 has 17 residues. V lost 4 bases to trimming and J lost 2 bases, with 19 bases between them. Looked up from germline, CDR1 is SGHAT and CDR2 is FQNNGV. CDR3 sequence reads: CASSSRGGVPTTDTQYF. The CDR3 region has the DNA TGTGCCAGCAGCTCCAGGGGGGGAGTCCCAACCACAGATACGCAGTATTTT.

CDR3 residues: CAISVTANGETQYF. The CDR3 DNA is TGTGCCATCAGTGTGACAGCGAACGGGGAGACCCAGTACTTC. The chain is built from TRBV10-3 and TRBJ2-5; weak D call: TRBD1 (5 bases). The CDR3 contains 14 residues. Germline V gives CDR1 ENHRY, CDR2 SYGVKD. The germline V and J ends were trimmed by 4 bases and 5 bases, with 14 bases remaining between them.

This clonotype was recorded only once. The chain recombines TRBV6-5 with TRBJ2-7; TRBD1 is a possible D gene (6 bases). V was trimmed by 3 bases and J by 3 bases, leaving 18 bases between them. The CDR3 extends over 16 amino acids. CDR1 and CDR2 from the germline V gene are MNHEY and SVGAGI. DNA for the CDR3: TGTGCCAGCAGTTATCCCAACCGGACAGAAAACTACGAGCAGTACTTC. This gives the protein CASSYPNRTENYEQYF.

V and J are TRBV4-2 and TRBJ1-1, with D perhaps matching TRBD1 (5 bases). Germline V CDR1 and CDR2: LGHNA, YNFKEQ. Trimming left V 0 bases short and J 5 bases short, with 19 bases between. There are 17 residues in the CDR3. The CDR3 is CASSQEVGLRGRTEAFF. The CDR3 DNA follows: TGTGCCAGCAGCCAAGAAGTTGGTCTGAGGGGAAGGACTGAAGCTTTCTTT.

For this clonotype: Sequence at one end of the junction differs from germline and may be a read error. The rearrangement joins TRBV28 to TRBJ1-5; D is uncertain. The CDR3 is 15 residues long. Per germline, CDR1 MDHEN and CDR2 SYDVKM. CDR3 sequence (DNA): TGTGCCAGCAGTGCCCAGTGGGGTAGCGATCAGCCCCAGCATTTT. Translated, it gives CASSAQWGSDQPQHF.

A few counts support this clonotype. This chain connects TRBV20-1 to TRBJ2-7; 8 nucleotides line up with TRBD1. Germline values: CDR1 DFQATT, CDR2 SNEGSKA (reference sequence). V dropped 2 bases and J dropped 3; count of bases not matched to a gene: 12. CDR3 length: 16 amino acids. CDR3 nucleotides: TGCAGTGCTAGACCCCTGGGACAGGTGCCGATCTACGAGCAGTACTTC. This gives the protein CSARPLGQVPIYEQYF.

This clonotype was picked up a small number of times. The chain combines TRBV7-9 with TRBJ2-7; D possibly corresponds to TRBD2 (5 bases). The CDR3 has 14 amino acids. The V gene lost 0 bases and the J gene lost 5 bases, with 11 bases spanning the gap. Germline CDR1 is SEHNR and CDR2 is FQNEAQ (reference sequence). The CDR3: CASSLAISGDEQYF. DNA of the CDR3: TGTGCCAGCAGCTTAGCTATAAGCGGCGACGAGCAGTACTTC.

This clonotype appeared once. The chain employs TRBV6-5 and TRBJ1-2; TRBD1 agrees at 7 bases. Per the germline V gene, CDR1 is MNHEY and CDR2 is SVGAGI. Germline trimming cut 0 bases from V and 0 bases from J; bases unmatched to any gene: 1. The CDR3 runs to 15 residues. For the CDR3, the DNA is TGTGCCAGCAGTTACTCGGGACAGACTAACTATGGCTACACCTTC. It codes for CASSYSGQTNYGYTF.

This clonotype was counted only a few times. The rearrangement links TRBV11-2 to TRBJ2-3; the match to TRBD2 covers 7 bases. V gave up 5 bases and J gave up 5 bases; unmatched junction bases: 13. Germline-derived CDR1 and CDR2 are SGHAT and FQNNGV. There are 16 residues in the CDR3. The CDR3 DNA reads as TGTGCCAGCAGCGTTCCCGGACTAGAAGTGGGAGATACGCAGTATTTT. Translation gives CASSVPGLEVGDTQYF. Filled out from reference TRBV11-2 and TRBJ2-3, the complete variable domain reads EAGVAQSPRYKIIEKRQSVAFWCNPISGHATLYWYQQILGQGPKLLIQFQNNGVVDDSQLPKDRFSAERLKGVDSTLKIQPAKLEDSAVYLCASSVPGLEVGDTQYFGPGTRLTVL.

This clonotype occurred a few times. The V and J genes are TRBV27 and TRBJ2-4; D gene ambiguous. The ends were cut back, 7 bases at V and 0 bases at J, with 7 bases in the middle. Germline lookup yields CDR1 MNHEY and CDR2 SMNVEV (reference sequence). The CDR3 contains 13 residues. CDR3 region: CASKDLAKNIQYF. In nucleotides, the CDR3 is TGTGCCAGCAAGGACCTAGCCAAAAACATTCAGTACTTC.

The chain uses TRBV28 and TRBJ2-1; 9 bases align to TRBD2. The V and J ends lost 2 bases and 4 bases, in that order; junction bases with no gene match: 6. The CDR3 covers 16 residues. Germline lookup yields CDR1 MDHEN and CDR2 SYDVKM. The CDR3 sequence is CASSLHRRGGYNEQFF. In DNA form, the CDR3 reads TGTGCCAGCAGTTTACATCGGCGGGGGGGATACAATGAGCAGTTCTTC.

The rearrangement joins TRBV7-9 to TRBJ2-7; perhaps TRBD1 as D (6 bases). Deletions cut 1 base from V and 3 bases from J, with 13 bases between. Looked up from germline, CDR1 is SEHNR and CDR2 is FQNEAQ (reference sequence). This CDR3 contains 15 residues. In DNA, the CDR3 is TGTGCCAGCAGCTTAGGGCCGGGACAAAGCTACGAGCAGTACTTC. Its protein product is CASSLGPGQSYEQYF.

This clonotype was counted at least ten times. V and J are TRBV14 and TRBJ2-1; D unclear. Trimming stripped 1 base from V and 8 bases from J, with 6 bases between. Germline assignment: CDR1 SGHDN and CDR2 FVKESK. The CDR3 extends over 12 amino acids. CDR3 region: CASSQAWYEQFF. The DNA for the CDR3 is TGTGCCAGCAGCCAAGCCTGGTATGAGCAGTTCTTC.

This clonotype was counted only a few times. The rearrangement links TRBV7-9 to TRBJ1-4, with TRBD1 identical over 7 bases. The CDR3 covers 14 residues. V dropped 5 bases and J dropped 7; count of bases not matched to a gene: 7. The germline CDR1 and CDR2 sequences are SEHNR and FQNEAQ (reference sequence). The CDR3 reads CASSPRQGFEKLFF. Here the CDR3 DNA reads TGTGCCAGCAGCCCACGACAGGGATTTGAAAAACTGTTTTTT.

This chain uses TRBV25-1 with TRBJ1-3; D is ambiguous. Germline V gene lookup returns CDR1 MGHDK and CDR2 SYGVNS. This CDR3 region has 12 residues. V lost 7 bases, J lost 4 bases, and 8 bases lay in between. Here the CDR3 DNA reads TGTGCCAGCACCGGGAGGGGAAACACCATATATTTT. Its protein is CASTGRGNTIYF. Together with reference TRBV25-1 and TRBJ1-3, the CDR3 gives the full variable domain: EADIYQTPRYLVIGTGKKITLECSQTMGHDKMYWYQQDPGMELHLIHYSYGVNSTEKGDLSSESTVSRIRTEHFPLTLESARPSHTSQYLCASTGRGNTIYFGEGSWLTVV.

A few counts support this clonotype. The chain carries TRBV10-3 and TRBJ2-1; 14 bases agree with TRBD2. This CDR3 has 17 residues. V shed 6 bases, J shed 6 bases, and the junction held 10 bases outside the gene matches. Germline V gene lookup returns CDR1 ENHRY and CDR2 SYGVKD. CDR3 nucleotide sequence: TGTGCCATCAGGCCGGGACTAGCGGGAGAGCGGTTCAATGAGCAGTTCTTC. Amino acids: CAIRPGLAGERFNEQFF.

This clonotype occurred a few times. The chain is built from TRBV12-3 or TRBV12-4 and TRBJ1-4; a weak D match, TRBD1 (6 bases). This CDR3 region has 15 residues. Between the trimmed V and J ends, which lost 6 bases and 8 bases, there was a span of 19 bases. The DNA of the CDR3 is TGTGCCAGCAGCCAACGGACAGACGCGTGGGAAAAACTGTTTTTT. This gives the protein CASSQRTDAWEKLFF.